Each of the 23 T cell receptor beta chains below was sequenced from the same sample in a study of blood T cells in healthy people across ages. For the second PCR, which ran for 7 to 11 cycles, a sample-barcoded 5' primer and a J-beta primer mix were used. One entry per CDR3 protein, called by TCRdb with MiXCR from the 5' RACE reads. The table lists almost 800,000 distinct CDR3 sequences, 58% of them singletons. Material: blood. Receptors originate from a man younger than 40 in good health.

The rearrangement links TRBV5-1 to TRBJ2-3; TRBD2 matches at 11 bases. CDR3 size: 14 residues. CDR1 SGHRS and CDR2 YFSETQ come from the germline V gene. Trimming took 6 bases from V and 6 from J; bases not matched to a gene: 6. The CDR3 loop is CASNPGLAGDTQYF. In nucleotides, the CDR3 is TGCGCCAGCAACCCTGGACTAGCGGGTGATACGCAGTATTTT.

This clonotype was detected only a few times. This sequence joins TRBV20-1 and TRBJ1-6, with D possibly being TRBD1 (6 bases). V lost 1 base and J 14 bases, leaving 9 bases between the germline ends. This CDR3 is 11 amino acids long. CDR1 and CDR2 (germline): DFQATT, SNEGSKA (reference sequence). For the CDR3, the DNA is TGCAGTGCTAGAGTGACAGGAACCCTCCACTTT. Residues: CSARVTGTLHF.

V gene TRBV20-1 combines with J gene TRBJ2-3; D not resolved. Germline-derived CDR1 and CDR2 are DFQATT and SNEGSKA (reference sequence). Trimming pared 4 bases from V and 2 bases from J, leaving 7 bases between. This CDR3 spans 12 amino acids. CDR3 DNA sequence: TGCAGTGCTAAAGAGCCCACAGATACGCAGTATTTT. Protein product: CSAKEPTDTQYF.

The chain employs TRBV20-1 and TRBJ2-7; 11 nucleotides agree with TRBD2. Germline lookup yields CDR1 DFQATT and CDR2 SNEGSKA (reference sequence). This CDR3 is built from 16 residues. After removal of 2 bases from V and 6 bases from J, the junction contained 12 bases not matched to a gene. This CDR3 is CSARPGLAVREGEQYF. CDR3 nucleotide sequence: TGCAGTGCTAGACCGGGACTAGCGGTGAGGGAGGGCGAGCAGTACTTC.

The rearrangement links TRBV30 to TRBJ2-5; D unresolved. From germline, CDR1 is GTSNPN and CDR2 SVGIG (reference sequence). This CDR3 has 13 residues. Trimming took 4 bases from V and 5 from J, leaving 14 bases between them. CDR3 coding DNA: TGTGCCTGGACTATGGACGGTGGGGAGACCCAGTACTTC. Its protein is CAWTMDGGETQYF.

V usage is TRBV27 and J usage is TRBJ1-5; TRBD1 is a possible D gene (6 bases). V was shortened by 4 bases and J by 5 bases, with 12 bases between the two germline ends. The V gene's germline CDR1 is MNHEY and CDR2 SMNVEV (reference sequence). The CDR3 sequence is 14 residues long. CDR3 protein: CASSSFYRDQPQHF. In DNA, the CDR3 is TGTGCCAGCAGTTCCTTCTACAGGGATCAGCCCCAGCATTTT.

The sample holds a few counts of this clonotype. V gene TRBV4-3 combines with J gene TRBJ2-7, with D perhaps given as TRBD1 or TRBD2 (5 bases each). The CDR3 extends over 15 amino acids. In germline, CDR1 is LGHNA, CDR2 YSLEER. V lost 3 bases and J lost 0, with 12 bases in between. CDR3: CASSHDRDVSYEQYF. CDR3 coding DNA: TGCGCCAGCAGCCATGACCGGGACGTCTCCTACGAGCAGTACTTC.

This chain connects TRBV19 to TRBJ2-6; the D gene is possibly TRBD1 (6 bases). Trimming stripped 0 bases from V and 0 bases from J, with 9 bases between. This CDR3 comprises 17 residues. Germline V gives CDR1 LNHDA, CDR2 SQIVND (reference sequence). CDR3 region: CASSIDRDTSGANVLTF. The CDR3 region has the DNA TGTGCCAGTAGTATAGACCGGGACACCTCTGGGGCCAACGTCCTGACTTTC.

On this clonotype itself: One end of the junction fails to match germline, which may point to a read error. The rearrangement links TRBV30 to TRBJ1-6, with no clear D. Germline loops: CDR1 GTSNPN, CDR2 SVGIG (reference sequence). This CDR3 has 9 amino acids. CDR3 residues: CATGSPPHF. The CDR3 DNA follows: TGTGCTACCGGGTCACCCCCCCACTTT.

The chain recombines TRBV30 with TRBJ2-1; tentatively, D is TRBD2 (6 bases). Looked up from germline, CDR1 is GTSNPN and CDR2 is SVGIG (reference sequence). Trimming cost V 7 bases and J 4 bases, with 11 bases left between them. This CDR3 region has 12 residues. The CDR3 protein is CALTRDYNEQFF. CDR3 nucleotide sequence: TGTGCCTTGACGCGGGATTACAATGAGCAGTTCTTC.

The CDR3 loop reads CASSFEGTGVGYTF. In nucleotides, the CDR3 is TGTGCCAGCAGCTTCGAGGGGACAGGGGTCGGCTACACCTTC. This chain joins TRBV5-5 and TRBJ1-2; 10 bases agree with TRBD1. Germline CDR1 reads SGHKS; CDR2 reads YYEKEE (reference sequence). Trimming cost V 2 bases and J 8 bases; bases outside gene matches: 6. CDR3 length equals 14 residues.

The chain uses TRBV11-2 and TRBJ1-1; 7 positions match TRBD1. V shed 0 bases and J 6 bases; nucleotides not matched to a gene: 7. The germline gives CDR1 SGHAT, CDR2 FQNNGV. The CDR3 is made up of 15 amino acids. Written as DNA, the CDR3 is TGTGCCAGCAGCTTAGATGACAGGGTGGGCCCTGAAGCTTTCTTT. Its protein product is CASSLDDRVGPEAFF. The full variable domain, with the rest looked up from reference TRBV11-2 and TRBJ1-1, is EAGVAQSPRYKIIEKRQSVAFWCNPISGHATLYWYQQILGQGPKLLIQFQNNGVVDDSQLPKDRFSAERLKGVDSTLKIQPAKLEDSAVYLCASSLDDRVGPEAFFGQGTRLTVV.

The chain combines TRBV6-5 with TRBJ1-2; the D is unclear. The V gene lost 2 bases and the J gene lost 3 bases, with 7 bases spanning the gap. CDR3 size: 13 residues. Germline V gene lookup returns CDR1 MNHEY and CDR2 SVGAGI. CDR3 coding DNA: TGTGCCAGCAGTTACCTGGGTTACTATGGCTACACCTTC. As protein: CASSYLGYYGYTF.

DNA for the CDR3: TGTGCCAGCAGGCGGGACTACCTACCCCAAGAGACCCAGTACTTC. This encodes CASRRDYLPQETQYF. The chain joins TRBV27 to TRBJ2-5; TRBD2 matches at 7 bases. The CDR3 runs 15 residues. The germline V gene has CDR1 MNHEY and CDR2 SMNVEV (reference sequence). V shed 6 bases, J shed 1 base, and the junction held 8 bases outside the gene matches.

The rearrangement joins TRBV7-2 to TRBJ2-7; TRBD2 aligns across 9 bases. Germline CDR1 is SGHTA and CDR2 is FQGNSA. V shed 1 base, J shed 0 bases, and the junction held 4 bases outside the gene matches. CDR3 length: 16 amino acids. The CDR3 here is CASSLDSGRLSYEQYF. CDR3 coding DNA: TGTGCCAGCAGCTTAGATAGCGGGAGACTCTCCTACGAGCAGTACTTC.

This rearrangement joins TRBV29-1 to TRBJ1-5; no clear D gene. Trimming pared 4 bases from V and 6 bases from J, leaving 10 bases between. CDR1 is SQVTM, CDR2 ANQGSEA, per germline. The CDR3 is made up of 12 amino acids. The CDR3 spells CSVVSGGQPQHF. CDR3 DNA: TGCAGCGTTGTATCGGGCGGTCAGCCCCAGCATTTT.

The chain joins TRBV9 to TRBJ2-3; 8 nucleotides match TRBD2. In germline, CDR1 is SGDLS, CDR2 YYNGEE. The CDR3 runs 18 residues. J lost 0 bases, V lost 1 base, and 10 bases had no gene match. The CDR3 DNA is TGTGCCAGCAGCGTATCGGCGGGGGGCCTCGCAAGCACAGATACGCAGTATTTT. Its protein product is CASSVSAGGLASTDTQYF.

The V gene is TRBV20-1, the J gene TRBJ2-1; the match to TRBD2 covers 8 bases. This CDR3 is 14 amino acids long. Germline trimming cut 6 bases from V and 8 bases from J; bases unmatched to any gene: 12. The germline V gene has CDR1 DFQATT and CDR2 SNEGSKA (reference sequence). The CDR3 loop is CSAPSGLNPDEQFF. As DNA, the CDR3 is TGCAGTGCCCCTAGCGGGCTAAATCCCGATGAGCAGTTCTTC.

V is TRBV7-2 and J is TRBJ1-1; unclear D gene. The V gene lost 6 bases and the J gene lost 5 bases, with 16 bases spanning the gap. The CDR3 is 14 amino acids. Germline values: CDR1 SGHTA, CDR2 FQGNSA. CDR3 in amino acids: CASRINRGITEAFF. CDR3 coding DNA: TGTGCCAGCAGGATAAATCGAGGGATTACTGAAGCTTTCTTT.

V usage is TRBV4-1 and J usage is TRBJ1-2; D perhaps matches TRBD1 (6 bases). CDR1 and CDR2 from the germline V gene are MGHRA and YSYEKL. Deletions cut 1 base from V and 8 bases from J, with 14 bases between. This CDR3 region has 14 residues. The CDR3 sequence: CASSQVGGPKGYTF. The CDR3 DNA is TGCGCCAGCAGCCAAGTAGGGGGTCCGAAGGGCTACACCTTC.

This sequence joins TRBV28 and TRBJ2-7, with TRBD2 matching 14 bases. Germline values: CDR1 MDHEN, CDR2 SYDVKM. V was clipped by 7 bases and J by 3 bases; unmatched bases: 14. CDR3 length equals 18 residues. CDR3 nucleotides: TGTGCCAGCATCACCCACAGACTAGCGGGAGGGTCCCTCTACGAGCAGTACTTC. Translation: CASITHRLAGGSLYEQYF.

The J gene is TRBJ2-5, the V gene TRBV6-2 or TRBV6-3; 10 bases align to TRBD2. This CDR3 has 15 residues. The V segment lost 7 bases and the J segment 11 bases; nucleotides outside the gene matches: 16. Per the germline V gene, CDR1 is MNHEY and CDR2 is SVGEGT. CDR3 nucleotides: TGTGCCAGCACCCGACCAGTAGCGGGAGGAGGTGAGCAGTACTTC. As protein: CASTRPVAGGGEQYF.

This sequence joins TRBV6-2 or TRBV6-3 and TRBJ2-7; tentatively, D is TRBD1 or TRBD2 (5 bases each). Trimming stripped 0 bases from V and 2 bases from J, with 32 bases between. The CDR3 totals 22 residues. The V gene's germline CDR1 is MNHEY and CDR2 SVGEGT. The CDR3 protein is CASSYSSLGTHGARVSTYEQYF. The CDR3 DNA sequence: TGTGCCAGCAGTTACTCGAGTTTAGGAACGCACGGGGCAAGAGTTTCGACCTACGAGCAGTACTTC.